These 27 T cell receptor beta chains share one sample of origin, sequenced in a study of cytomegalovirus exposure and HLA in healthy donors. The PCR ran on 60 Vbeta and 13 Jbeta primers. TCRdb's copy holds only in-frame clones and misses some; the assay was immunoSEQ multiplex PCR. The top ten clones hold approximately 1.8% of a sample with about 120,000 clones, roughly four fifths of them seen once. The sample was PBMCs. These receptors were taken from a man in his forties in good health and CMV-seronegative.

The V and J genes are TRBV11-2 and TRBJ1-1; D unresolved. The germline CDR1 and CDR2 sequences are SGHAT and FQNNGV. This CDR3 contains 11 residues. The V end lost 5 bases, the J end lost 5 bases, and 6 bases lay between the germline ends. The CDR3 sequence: CASSRRTEAFF. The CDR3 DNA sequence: TGTGCCAGCAGCCGCAGGACTGAAGCTTTCTTT. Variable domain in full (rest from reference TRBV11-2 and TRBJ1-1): EAGVAQSPRYKIIEKRQSVAFWCNPISGHATLYWYQQILGQGPKLLIQFQNNGVVDDSQLPKDRFSAERLKGVDSTLKIQPAKLEDSAVYLCASSRRTEAFFGQGTRLTVV.

The CDR3 DNA is TGTGCCAGCAGCCGTTCTAGCACAGATACGCAGTATTTT. Translated, it gives CASSRSSTDTQYF. The chain has TRBV4-2 and TRBJ2-3; D remains unclear. This CDR3 has 13 amino acids. Between the trimmed V and J ends, which lost 4 bases and 0 bases, there was a span of 5 bases. CDR1 is LGHNA, CDR2 YNFKEQ, per germline.

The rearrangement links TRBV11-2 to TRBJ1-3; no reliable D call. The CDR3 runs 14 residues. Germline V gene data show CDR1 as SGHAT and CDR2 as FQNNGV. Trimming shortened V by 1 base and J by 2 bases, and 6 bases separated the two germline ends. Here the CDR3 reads CASSLAGTGNTIYF. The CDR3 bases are TGTGCCAGCAGCTTAGCCGGGACTGGAAACACCATATATTTT.

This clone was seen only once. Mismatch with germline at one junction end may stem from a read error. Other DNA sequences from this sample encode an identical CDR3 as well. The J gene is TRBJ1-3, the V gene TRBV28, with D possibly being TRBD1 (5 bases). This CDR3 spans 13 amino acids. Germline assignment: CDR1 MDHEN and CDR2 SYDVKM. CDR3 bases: TGTGCCAGCAGTCTCGGGGGTGGAAACACCATATACTTT. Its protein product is CASSLGGGNTIYF.

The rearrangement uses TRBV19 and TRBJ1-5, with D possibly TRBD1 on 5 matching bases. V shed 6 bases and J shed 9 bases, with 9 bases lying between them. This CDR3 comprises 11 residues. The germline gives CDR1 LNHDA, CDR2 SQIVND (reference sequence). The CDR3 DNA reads TGTGCCAGTAGCGGGGGGAGGCCCCAGCATTTT. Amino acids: CASSGGRPQHF.

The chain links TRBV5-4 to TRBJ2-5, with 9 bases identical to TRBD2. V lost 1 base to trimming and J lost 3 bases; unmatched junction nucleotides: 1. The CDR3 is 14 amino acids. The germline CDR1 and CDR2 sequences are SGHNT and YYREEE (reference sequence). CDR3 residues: CASSLSSGKETQYF. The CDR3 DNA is TGTGCCAGCAGCTTGTCTAGCGGGAAAGAGACCCAGTACTTC.

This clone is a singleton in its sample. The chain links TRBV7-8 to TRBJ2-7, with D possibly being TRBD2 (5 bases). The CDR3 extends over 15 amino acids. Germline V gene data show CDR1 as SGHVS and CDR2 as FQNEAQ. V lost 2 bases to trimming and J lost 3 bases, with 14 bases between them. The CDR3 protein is CASSLWSGTSYEQYF. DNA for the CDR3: TGTGCCAGCAGCTTATGGTCGGGAACTAGCTACGAGCAGTACTTC.

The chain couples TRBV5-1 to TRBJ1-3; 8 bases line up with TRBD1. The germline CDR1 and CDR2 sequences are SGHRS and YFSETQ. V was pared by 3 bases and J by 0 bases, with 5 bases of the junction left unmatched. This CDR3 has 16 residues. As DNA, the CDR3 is TGCGCCAGCAGCTCTCGGACAGGGACCTCTGGAAACACCATATATTTT. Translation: CASSSRTGTSGNTIYF.

The CDR3 region is CASSEQGAGNTIYF. DNA for the CDR3: TGCGCCAGCAGTGAGCAGGGGGCTGGAAACACCATATATTTT. V usage is TRBV10-2 and J usage is TRBJ1-3; 7 bases are shared with TRBD1. The V segment lost 2 bases and the J segment 2 bases; nucleotides outside the gene matches: 0. Germline V gene lookup returns CDR1 WSHSY and CDR2 SAAADI. The CDR3 is 14 residues long.

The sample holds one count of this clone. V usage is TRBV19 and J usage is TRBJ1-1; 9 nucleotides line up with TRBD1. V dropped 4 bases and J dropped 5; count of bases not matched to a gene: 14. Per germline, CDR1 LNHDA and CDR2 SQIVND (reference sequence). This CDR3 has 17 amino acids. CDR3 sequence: CASSTSGGTGRVTEAFF. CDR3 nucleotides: TGTGCCAGTAGTACCTCCGGCGGGACAGGGAGGGTAACTGAAGCTTTCTTT.

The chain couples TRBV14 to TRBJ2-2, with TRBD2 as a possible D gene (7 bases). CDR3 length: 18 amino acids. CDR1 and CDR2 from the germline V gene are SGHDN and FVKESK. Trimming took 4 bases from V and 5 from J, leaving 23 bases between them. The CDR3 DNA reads TGTGCCAGCAGCCGTCGAACTTTGTGGGGGGGCCATACCGGGGAGCTGTTTTTT. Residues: CASSRRTLWGGHTGELFF.

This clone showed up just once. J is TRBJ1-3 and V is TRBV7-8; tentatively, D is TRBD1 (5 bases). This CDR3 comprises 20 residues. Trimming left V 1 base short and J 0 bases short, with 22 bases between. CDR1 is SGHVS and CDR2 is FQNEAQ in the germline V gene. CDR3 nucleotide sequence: TGTGCCAGCAGCTTAGACCGGTTTGATTCCAGACAGCTCTCTGGAAACACCATATATTTT. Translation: CASSLDRFDSRQLSGNTIYF.

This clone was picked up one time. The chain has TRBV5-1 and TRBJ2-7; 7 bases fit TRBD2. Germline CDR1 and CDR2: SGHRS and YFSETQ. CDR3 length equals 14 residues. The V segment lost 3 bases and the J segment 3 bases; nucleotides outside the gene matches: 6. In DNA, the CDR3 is TGCGCCAGCAGCTGGGGGGGGGAAGGCTACGAGCAGTACTTC. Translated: CASSWGGEGYEQYF.

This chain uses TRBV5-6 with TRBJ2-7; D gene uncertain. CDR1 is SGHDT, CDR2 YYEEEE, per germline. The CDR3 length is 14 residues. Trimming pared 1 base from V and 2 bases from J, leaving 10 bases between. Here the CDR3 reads CASSLRLRAYEQYF. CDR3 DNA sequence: TGTGCCAGCAGCTTGCGTCTTCGAGCCTACGAGCAGTACTTC.

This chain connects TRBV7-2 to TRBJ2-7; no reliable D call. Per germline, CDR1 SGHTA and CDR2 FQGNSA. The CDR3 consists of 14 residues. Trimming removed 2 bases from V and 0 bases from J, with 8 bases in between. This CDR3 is CASSLLARSYEQYF. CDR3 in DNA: TGTGCCAGCAGCTTATTAGCTCGCTCCTACGAGCAGTACTTC.

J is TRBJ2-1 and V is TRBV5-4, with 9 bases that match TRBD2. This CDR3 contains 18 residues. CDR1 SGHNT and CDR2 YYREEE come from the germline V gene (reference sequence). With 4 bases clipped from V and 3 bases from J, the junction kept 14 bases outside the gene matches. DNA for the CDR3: TGTGCCAGCAGCCACGGGAGACTAGCGGTAAAATTCTACAATGAGCAGTTCTTC. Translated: CASSHGRLAVKFYNEQFF.

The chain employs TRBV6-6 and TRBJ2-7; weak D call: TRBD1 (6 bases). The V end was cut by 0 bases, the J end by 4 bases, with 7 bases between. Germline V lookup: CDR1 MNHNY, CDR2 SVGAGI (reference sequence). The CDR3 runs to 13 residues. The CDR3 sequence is CASSYSRGYEQYF. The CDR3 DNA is TGTGCCAGCAGTTACTCGAGGGGGTACGAGCAGTACTTC.

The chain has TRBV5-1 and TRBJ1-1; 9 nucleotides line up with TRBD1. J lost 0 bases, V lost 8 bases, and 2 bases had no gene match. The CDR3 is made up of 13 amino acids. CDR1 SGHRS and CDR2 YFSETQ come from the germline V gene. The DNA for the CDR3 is TGCGCCAGTGGGGACAGGGTGAACACTGAAGCTTTCTTT. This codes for CASGDRVNTEAFF.

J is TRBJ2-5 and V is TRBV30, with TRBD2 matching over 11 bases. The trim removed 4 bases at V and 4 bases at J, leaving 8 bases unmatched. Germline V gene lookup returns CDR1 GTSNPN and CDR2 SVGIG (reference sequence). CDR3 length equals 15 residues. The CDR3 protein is CAWTLGTSGGETQYF. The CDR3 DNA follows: TGTGCCTGGACCCTTGGGACTAGCGGCGGAGAGACCCAGTACTTC.

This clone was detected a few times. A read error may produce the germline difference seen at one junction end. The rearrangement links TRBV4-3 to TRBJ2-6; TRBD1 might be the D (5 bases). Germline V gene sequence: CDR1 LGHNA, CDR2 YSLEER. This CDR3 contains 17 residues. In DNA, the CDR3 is TGCGCCAGCAGCCAAGGGCTAGGGGCCTCTGGGGCCAACGGCCTGACTTTC. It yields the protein CASSQGLGASGANGLTF.

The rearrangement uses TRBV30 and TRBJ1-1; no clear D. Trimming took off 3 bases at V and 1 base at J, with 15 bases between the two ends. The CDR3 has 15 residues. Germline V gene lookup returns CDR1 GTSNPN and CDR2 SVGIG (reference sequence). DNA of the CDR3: TGTGCCTGGAGAGGCAAATCGACAAGGAACACTGAAGCTTTCTTT. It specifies CAWRGKSTRNTEAFF.

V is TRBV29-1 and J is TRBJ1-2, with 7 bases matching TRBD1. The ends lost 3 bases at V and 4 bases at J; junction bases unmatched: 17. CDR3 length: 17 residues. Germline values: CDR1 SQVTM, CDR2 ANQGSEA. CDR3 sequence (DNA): TGCAGCGTTGAGGACCGGGACAGAACTCACTTCCCCTATGGCTACACCTTC. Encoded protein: CSVEDRDRTHFPYGYTF.

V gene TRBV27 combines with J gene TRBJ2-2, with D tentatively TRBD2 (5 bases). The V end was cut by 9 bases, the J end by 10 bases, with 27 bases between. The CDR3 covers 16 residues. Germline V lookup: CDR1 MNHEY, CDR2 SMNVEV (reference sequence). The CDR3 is CARSTSGSNLVEELFF. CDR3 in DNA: TGTGCCAGGTCCACCTCGGGGTCAAATTTGGTCGAGGAGCTGTTTTTT.

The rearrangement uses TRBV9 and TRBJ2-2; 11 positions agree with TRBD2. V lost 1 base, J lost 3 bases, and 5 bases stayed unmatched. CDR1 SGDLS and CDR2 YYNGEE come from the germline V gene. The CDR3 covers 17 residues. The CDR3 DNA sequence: TGTGCCAGCAGCGTACCAGGGACTAGCGGTTACACCGGGGAGCTGTTTTTT. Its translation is CASSVPGTSGYTGELFF. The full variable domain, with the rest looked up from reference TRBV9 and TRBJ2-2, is DSGVTQTPKHLITATGQRVTLRCSPRSGDLSVYWYQQSLDQGLQFLIQYYNGEERAKGNILERFSAQQFPDLHSELNLSSLELGDSALYFCASSVPGTSGYTGELFFGEGSRLTVL.

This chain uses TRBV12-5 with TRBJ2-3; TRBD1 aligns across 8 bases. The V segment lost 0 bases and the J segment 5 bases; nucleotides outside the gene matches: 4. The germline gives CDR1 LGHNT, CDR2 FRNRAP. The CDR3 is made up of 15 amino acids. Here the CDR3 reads CASGLVAGGLDTQYF. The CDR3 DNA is TGTGCTAGTGGTTTGGTGGCAGGGGGCCTAGATACGCAGTATTTT. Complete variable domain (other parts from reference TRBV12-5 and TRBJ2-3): DARVTQTPRHKVTEMGQEVTMRCQPILGHNTVFWYRQTMMQGLELLAYFRNRAPLDDSGMPKDRFSAEMPDATLATLKIQPSEPRDSAVYFCASGLVAGGLDTQYFGPGTRLTVL.

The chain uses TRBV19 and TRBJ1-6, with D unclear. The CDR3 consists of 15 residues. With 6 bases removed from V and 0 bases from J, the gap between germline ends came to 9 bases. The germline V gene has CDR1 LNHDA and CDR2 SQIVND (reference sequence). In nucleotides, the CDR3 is TGTGCCAGTAGGGCGGCGGGCTCCTATAATTCACCCCTCCACTTT. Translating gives CASRAAGSYNSPLHF.

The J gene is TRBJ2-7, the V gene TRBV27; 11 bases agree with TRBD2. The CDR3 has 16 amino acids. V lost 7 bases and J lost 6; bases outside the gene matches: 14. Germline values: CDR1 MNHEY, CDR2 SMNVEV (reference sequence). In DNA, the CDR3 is TGTGCCAGCACTCCCTGGGCTAGCGGGAGGTTTATCGAGCAGTACTTC. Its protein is CASTPWASGRFIEQYF.